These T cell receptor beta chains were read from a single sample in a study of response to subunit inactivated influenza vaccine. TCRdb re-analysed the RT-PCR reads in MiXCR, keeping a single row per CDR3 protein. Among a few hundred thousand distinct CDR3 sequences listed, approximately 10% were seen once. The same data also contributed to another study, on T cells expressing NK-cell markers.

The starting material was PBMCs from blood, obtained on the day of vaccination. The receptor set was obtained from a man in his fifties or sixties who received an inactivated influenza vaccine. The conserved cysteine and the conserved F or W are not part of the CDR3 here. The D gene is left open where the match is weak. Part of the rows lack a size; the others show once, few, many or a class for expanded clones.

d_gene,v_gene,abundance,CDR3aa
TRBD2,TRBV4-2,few,ASSQGTSGTDEQF
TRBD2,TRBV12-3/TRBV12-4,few,ASSLSPPVLAGAYEQY
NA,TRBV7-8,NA,ASSLAERKGVNQPQH
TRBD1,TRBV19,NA,ASKGQDSYEQY
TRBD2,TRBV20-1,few,SARGLAEPKYQETQY
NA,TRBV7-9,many,ASTQGPGEQY
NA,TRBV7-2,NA,ASSLVLSGETQY
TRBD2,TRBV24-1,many,ATSDELTSGNNEQF
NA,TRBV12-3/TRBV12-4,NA,ASSFRTPNTPQY
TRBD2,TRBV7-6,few,ASSLYRGVTDTQY
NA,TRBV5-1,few,ASSRTLNEQF
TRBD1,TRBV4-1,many,ASSKPGQGYEQY
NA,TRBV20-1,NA,SARELGSGLAYEQY
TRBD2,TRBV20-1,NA,SAHPGLAGEVKETQY
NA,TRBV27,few,ASSRTASYEQY
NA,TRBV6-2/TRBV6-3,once,ASSYSGRSYNEQF
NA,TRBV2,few,ASVRDSPLSDTQY
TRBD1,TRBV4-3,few,ASSRTTGTGAYNEQF
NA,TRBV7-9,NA,ASSPEGRSYEQY
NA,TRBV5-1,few,ASSSYTEQY
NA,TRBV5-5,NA,ASSLDRKSSYEQY
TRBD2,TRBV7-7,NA,AVLVTSGYQETQY
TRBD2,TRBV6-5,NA,ASSYHRSSGGALKEQF
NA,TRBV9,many,ASSVGQLNSPLH
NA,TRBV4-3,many,ASSQDPRRVRYNEQF
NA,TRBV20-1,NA,SAKGTTSSYNEQF
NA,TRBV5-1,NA,ASSLSPGSGYEQY
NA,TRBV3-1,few,ASSQGHNNEQF
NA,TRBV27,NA,ASSIGYSTDTQY
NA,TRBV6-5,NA,ASSYSRSDAGNTIY
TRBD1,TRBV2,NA,ASSTTGVNTEAF
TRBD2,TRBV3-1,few,ASSQEPSGRIQY
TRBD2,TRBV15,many,ATSRDPTSGAHTYNEQF